A single sample gave rise to the 26 T cell receptor beta chains below, sequenced in a study of shared clonotypes between healthy human individuals. TCRdb keeps only in-frame clones here, not all; method: immunoSEQ multiplex PCR. The sample includes around 2.1 million clones, 90% to 96% of them seen just once. Material: naive CD4+ T cells sorted from blood. The subset was: CD45RA+ positively selected. These receptors were taken from a man aged 18 to 30 in good health.

The rearrangement joins TRBV10-1 to TRBJ2-7; a weak D match, TRBD1 (5 bases). The CDR3 contains 14 residues. Per the germline V gene, CDR1 is WNHNN and CDR2 is SYGVQD (reference sequence). V lost 3 bases and J lost 0, with 9 bases in between. This chain's CDR3 is CASSEQASSYEQYF. In DNA form, the CDR3 reads TGCGCCAGCAGTGAACAGGCGAGCTCCTACGAGCAGTACTTC.

V gene TRBV5-1 combines with J gene TRBJ2-7, with no clear D. Germline CDR1 reads SGHRS; CDR2 reads YFSETQ. This CDR3 region has 13 residues. V lost 0 bases and J 3 bases, leaving 7 bases between the germline ends. CDR3 protein: CASSLGEVYEQYF. CDR3 coding DNA: TGCGCCAGCAGCTTGGGAGAAGTCTACGAGCAGTACTTC.

This rearrangement joins TRBV10-2 to TRBJ1-6, with no clear D. The CDR3 loop spans 14 amino acids. Germline V CDR1 and CDR2: WSHSY, SAAADI. Trimming left V 2 bases short and J 4 bases short, with 6 bases between. CDR3: CASSEGGYNSPLHF. CDR3 DNA sequence: TGCGCCAGCAGTGAGGGCGGGTATAATTCACCCCTCCACTTT.

The genes are TRBV19 and TRBJ1-3; D might be TRBD1 (5 bases). Trimming cost V 3 bases and J 2 bases, with 8 bases left between them. Germline V gene data show CDR1 as LNHDA and CDR2 as SQIVND (reference sequence). The length of the CDR3 is 14 residues. The CDR3 protein is CASSIQGAGNTIYF. DNA for the CDR3: TGTGCCAGTAGTATTCAGGGTGCTGGAAACACCATATATTTT.

The CDR3 bases are TGTGCCAGCAGCGTTAGCGGGACCTCCTACGAGCAGTACTTC. Protein: CASSVSGTSYEQYF. The genes are TRBV7-9 and TRBJ2-7, with TRBD2 identical over 8 bases. CDR3 length equals 14 residues. With 5 bases clipped from V and 0 bases from J, the junction kept 3 bases outside the gene matches. Germline assignment: CDR1 SEHNR and CDR2 FQNEAQ (reference sequence).

This sequence joins TRBV18 and TRBJ2-5; 7 bases match TRBD2. This CDR3 is built from 17 residues. V shed 5 bases, J shed 3 bases, and the junction held 15 bases outside the gene matches. In germline, CDR1 is KGHSH, CDR2 LQKENI. This chain's CDR3 is CASSTALVRGVKETQYF. For the CDR3, the DNA is TGTGCCAGCTCAACCGCACTAGTCCGGGGGGTAAAAGAGACCCAGTACTTC.

This sequence joins TRBV5-6 and TRBJ2-7; D is unresolved. V lost 0 bases, J lost 4 bases, and 14 bases lay in between. This CDR3 contains 15 residues. In germline, CDR1 is SGHDT, CDR2 YYEEEE. The CDR3 reads CASSLAARSKYEQYF. DNA for the CDR3: TGTGCCAGCAGCTTGGCCGCTAGGTCTAAATACGAGCAGTACTTC.

V usage is TRBV19 and J usage is TRBJ1-5; the D gene is possibly TRBD1 (5 bases). V was cut by 5 bases and J by 10 bases, with 21 bases left in between. The CDR3 is 15 residues long. Germline-derived CDR1 and CDR2 are LNHDA and SQIVND (reference sequence). DNA for the CDR3: TGTGCCAGTAGTCCGGGGACCGCCTTGGGGGATCCCCAGCATTTT. Amino acid sequence: CASSPGTALGDPQHF.

The chain is built from TRBV28 and TRBJ2-7, with D tentatively TRBD1 or TRBD2 (5 bases each). The CDR3 length is 15 residues. CDR1 and CDR2 from the germline V gene are MDHEN and SYDVKM. With 5 bases removed from V and 0 bases from J, the gap between germline ends came to 14 bases. DNA of the CDR3: TGTGCCAGCAGTACCTACGGGACGGCCTCCTACGAGCAGTACTTC. Translation: CASSTYGTASYEQYF.

This chain's CDR3 is CASSLGGHPPNYGYTF. The CDR3 DNA sequence: TGTGCCAGCAGCTTGGGGGGCCATCCGCCTAACTATGGCTACACCTTC. The chain joins TRBV5-4 to TRBJ1-2, with D tentatively TRBD1 (5 bases). Trimming took off 0 bases at V and 0 bases at J, with 12 bases between the two ends. Germline lookup yields CDR1 SGHNT and CDR2 YYREEE (reference sequence). The CDR3 has 16 residues.

V gene TRBV20-1 combines with J gene TRBJ2-1; D is ambiguous. In germline, CDR1 is DFQATT, CDR2 SNEGSKA (reference sequence). CDR3 length equals 10 residues. CDR3 sequence: CSFSDIEQFF. CDR3 bases: TGCAGCTTCTCCGACATCGAGCAGTTCTTC.

CDR3 nucleotides: TGTGCCAGCAGCCGACTCGACGGGGAGCTGTTTTTT. Translation: CASSRLDGELFF. V is TRBV28 and J is TRBJ2-2, with D hard to call. Trimming removed 6 bases at V and 7 bases at J, with 9 bases between. Germline CDR1 reads MDHEN; CDR2 reads SYDVKM. This CDR3 has 12 amino acids.

About this clone itself: This sample includes further DNA sequences coding for the same CDR3. This chain uses TRBV27 with TRBJ1-1; 9 bases line up with TRBD1. After removal of 6 bases from V and 1 base from J, the junction contained 3 bases not matched to a gene. The length of the CDR3 is 14 residues. Looked up from germline, CDR1 is MNHEY and CDR2 is SMNVEV (reference sequence). The CDR3 region has the DNA TGTGCCAGCAGCCTACAGGGGGCGAACACTGAAGCTTTCTTT. It translates to CASSLQGANTEAFF.

The rearrangement links TRBV4-3 to TRBJ2-7; tentatively, D is TRBD1 or TRBD2 (5 bases each). Germline loops: CDR1 LGHNA, CDR2 YSLEER. V was shortened by 0 bases and J by 3 bases, with 24 bases between the two germline ends. This CDR3 has 19 residues. The CDR3 DNA reads TGCGCCAGCAGCCAAGATCGGGGCGCGGAGCCGAGCAGACTCTACGAGCAGTACTTC. Protein product: CASSQDRGAEPSRLYEQYF.

The rearrangement joins TRBV7-2 to TRBJ2-7, with 7 bases fitting TRBD2. After removal of 2 bases from V and 9 bases from J, the junction contained 19 bases not matched to a gene. Germline loops: CDR1 SGHTA, CDR2 FQGNSA. The CDR3 has 17 residues. The CDR3 DNA follows: TGTGCCAGCAGCTTACCTACTGGGGGGGAACGATTTAGGAGGCAGTACTTC. This sequence encodes CASSLPTGGERFRRQYF.

The genes are TRBV28 and TRBJ1-4; D uncertain. Germline V gives CDR1 MDHEN, CDR2 SYDVKM. The CDR3 loop spans 15 amino acids. Deletions cut 5 bases from V and 0 bases from J, with 10 bases between. The DNA of the CDR3 is TGTGCCAGCAGTGAACGACGGGCAACTAATGAAAAACTGTTTTTT. Its protein product is CASSERRATNEKLFF.

The chain recombines TRBV30 with TRBJ2-7; D call uncertain. The CDR3 length is 10 residues. Looked up from germline, CDR1 is GTSNPN and CDR2 is SVGIG (reference sequence). The germline V and J ends were trimmed by 8 bases and 5 bases, with 10 bases remaining between them. The CDR3 DNA is TGTGCCATAGAACGGAACGAGCAGTACTTC. Residues: CAIERNEQYF.

This sequence joins TRBV4-1 and TRBJ1-2, with D tentatively TRBD1 (6 bases). The CDR3 spans 17 residues. Per the germline V gene, CDR1 is MGHRA and CDR2 is YSYEKL. The ends were cut back, 1 base at V and 4 bases at J, with 19 bases in the middle. DNA for the CDR3: TGCGCCAGCAGCCAAGGGGGAGCACAGGGACTCCTCTATGGCTACACCTTC. This codes for CASSQGGAQGLLYGYTF.

The chain links TRBV6-6 to TRBJ1-1, with D hard to call. Per germline, CDR1 MNHNY and CDR2 SVGAGI (reference sequence). CDR3 length: 11 amino acids. The V end lost 4 bases, the J end lost 10 bases, and 10 bases lay between the germline ends. CDR3 coding DNA: TGTGCCAGCAGTTTGGGAGGGAGAGCTTTCTTT. It is translated as CASSLGGRAFF.

The rearrangement joins TRBV10-1 to TRBJ2-7; D tentatively reads TRBD1 or TRBD2 (5 bases each). This CDR3 has 16 residues. Germline V gives CDR1 WNHNN, CDR2 SYGVQD (reference sequence). V was pared by 2 bases and J by 7 bases, with 21 bases between. CDR3 in DNA: TGCGCCAGCAGTGAGCACGCCGGGACCGCGGTGTATGAGCAGTACTTC. It encodes CASSEHAGTAVYEQYF.

CDR3 sequence: CASPTGEKLFF. Here the CDR3 DNA reads TGTGCCAGTCCAACAGGTGAAAAACTGTTTTTT. The genes are TRBV6-8 and TRBJ1-4, with D maybe TRBD1 (5 bases). The V and J ends lost 9 bases and 7 bases respectively, with 9 bases between them. Germline CDR1 MNHGY, CDR2 SAAAGT. This CDR3 has 11 residues.

The chain carries TRBV28 and TRBJ1-5; 8 bases align to TRBD1. V dropped 4 bases and J dropped 16; count of bases not matched to a gene: 9. The CDR3 extends over 12 amino acids. Per the germline V gene, CDR1 is MDHEN and CDR2 is SYDVKM. CDR3 sequence: CASSSAGTGKHF. CDR3 DNA: TGTGCCAGCAGTTCCGCCGGGACAGGAAAACATTTT.

The chain combines TRBV6-5 with TRBJ2-7; D is unclear. This CDR3 spans 11 amino acids. V dropped 5 bases and J dropped 6 bases, with 8 bases sitting between them. Looked up from germline, CDR1 is MNHEY and CDR2 is SVGAGI. In DNA, the CDR3 is TGTGCCAGCAGTGCCACCGGCGAGCAGTACTTC. Amino acids: CASSATGEQYF.

The chain recombines TRBV11-2 with TRBJ1-2; D may be TRBD1 (5 bases). This CDR3 region has 13 residues. Germline lookup yields CDR1 SGHAT and CDR2 FQNNGV. V was shortened by 5 bases and J by 3 bases, with 10 bases between the two germline ends. The CDR3 bases are TGTGCCAGCAGCGTCCGAGGGGACTATGGCTACACCTTC. Its translation is CASSVRGDYGYTF.

J is TRBJ2-7 and V is TRBV6-5; 8 bases agree with TRBD1. Germline V gene lookup returns CDR1 MNHEY and CDR2 SVGAGI. The J segment lost 3 bases and the V segment lost 1 base, leaving 5 bases of the junction unmatched. The CDR3 length is 15 residues. The CDR3 reads CASSYLTGANYEQYF. DNA for the CDR3: TGTGCCAGCAGTTACTTGACAGGGGCTAACTACGAGCAGTACTTC.

The chain uses TRBV5-1 and TRBJ2-7; 9 nucleotides agree with TRBD1. Germline V gene lookup returns CDR1 SGHRS and CDR2 YFSETQ. V shed 0 bases, J shed 0 bases, and the junction held 10 bases outside the gene matches. The CDR3 runs to 18 residues. The CDR3 nucleotides are TGCGCCAGCAGCTTGGCACCCCCCGGGACAGGGACCTCCTACGAGCAGTACTTC. Translating it yields CASSLAPPGTGTSYEQYF. Drawing the rest from reference TRBV5-1 and TRBJ2-7, the complete variable domain is KAGVTQTPRYLIKTRGQQVTLSCSPISGHRSVSWYQQTPGQGLQFLFEYFSETQRNKGNFPGRFSGRQFSNSRSEMNVSTLELGDSALYLCASSLAPPGTGTSYEQYFGPGTRLTVT.